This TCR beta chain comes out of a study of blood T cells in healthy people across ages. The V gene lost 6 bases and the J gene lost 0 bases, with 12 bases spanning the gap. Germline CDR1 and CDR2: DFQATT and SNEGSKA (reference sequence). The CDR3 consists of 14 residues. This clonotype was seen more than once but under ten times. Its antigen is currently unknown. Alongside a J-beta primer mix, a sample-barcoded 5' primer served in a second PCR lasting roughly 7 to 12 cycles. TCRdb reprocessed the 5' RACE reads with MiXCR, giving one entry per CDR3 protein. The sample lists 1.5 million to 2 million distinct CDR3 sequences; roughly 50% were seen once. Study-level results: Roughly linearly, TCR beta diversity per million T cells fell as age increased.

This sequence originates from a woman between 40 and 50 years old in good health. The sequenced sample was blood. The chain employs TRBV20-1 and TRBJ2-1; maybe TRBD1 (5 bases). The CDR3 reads CSATDILSYNEQFF. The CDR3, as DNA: TGCAGTGCGACGGACATACTCTCCTACAATGAGCAGTTCTTC.